The source of this T cell receptor (beta chain) is a study of control samples from healthy donors and cancer patients. Germline V gene data show CDR1 as SGDLS and CDR2 as YYNGEE. The V segment lost 0 bases and the J segment 7 bases; nucleotides outside the gene matches: 7. The CDR3 runs to 15 residues. Sequencing was performed with immunoSEQ multiplex PCR; in TCRdb, only in-frame clones are kept and a portion is missing. The table shows 45,000 to 60,000 clones, with around 94% occurring only once. Sequencing input: blood. The receptor comes from a man aged 25 to 40 in good health. This chain uses TRBV9 with TRBJ1-2; 9 positions agree with TRBD1. The CDR3 loop is CASSVEGGQGRGYTF. The CDR3 region has the DNA TGTGCCAGCAGCGTAGAGGGGGGACAGGGCCGTGGCTACACCTTC.